This T cell receptor beta chain was identified during a study of Graves' ophthalmopathy and Graves' hyperthyroidism. Study-level results: Most expanded clonotypes in thyroid above 0.001 frequency also showed up in blood. The model's prediction of ophthalmopathy progression had approximately 71% sensitivity and less than 75% specificity.

Points on this clonotype: The antigen is undetermined.

RNA served as the template for amplifying TCR beta CDR3 regions. Following a first-round RT-PCR that used HTBI primers, a second-round multiplex PCR was carried out. Each CDR3 protein is one row after TCRdb ran MiXCR on the multiplex PCR reads. The data show approximately 540,000 distinct CDR3 sequences, with 39% seen just once and about 4% held by the top ten. This CDR3 comprises 16 residues. CDR1 SEHNR and CDR2 FQNEAQ come from the germline V gene (reference sequence). Losses at the gene ends were 1 base for V and 7 bases for J; bases not matched to a gene: 6. Hyperthyroidism was new, under 2 months, in patients aged 18 to 65.

The receptor comes from an adult man with Graves' hyperthyroidism. What was sequenced was peripheral blood or thyroid tissue (not recorded which). The chain carries TRBV7-9 and TRBJ2-7; 14 nucleotides align to TRBD2. The CDR3 bases are TGTGCCAGCAGCTTAGAGGGACTAGCGGGAGTGAATGAGCAGTACTTC. Translation gives CASSLEGLAGVNEQYF.